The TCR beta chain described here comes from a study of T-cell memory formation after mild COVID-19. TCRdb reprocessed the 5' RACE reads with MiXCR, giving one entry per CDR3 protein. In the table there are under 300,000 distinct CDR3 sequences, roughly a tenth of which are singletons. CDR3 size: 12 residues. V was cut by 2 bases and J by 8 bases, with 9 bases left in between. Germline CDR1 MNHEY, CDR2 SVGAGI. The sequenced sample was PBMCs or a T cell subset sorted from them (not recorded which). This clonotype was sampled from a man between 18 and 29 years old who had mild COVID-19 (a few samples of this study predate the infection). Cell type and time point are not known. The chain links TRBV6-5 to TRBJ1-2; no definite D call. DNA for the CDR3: TGTGCCAGCAGTTACGGCAGTGGGGGCTACACCTTC. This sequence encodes CASSYGSGGYTF.